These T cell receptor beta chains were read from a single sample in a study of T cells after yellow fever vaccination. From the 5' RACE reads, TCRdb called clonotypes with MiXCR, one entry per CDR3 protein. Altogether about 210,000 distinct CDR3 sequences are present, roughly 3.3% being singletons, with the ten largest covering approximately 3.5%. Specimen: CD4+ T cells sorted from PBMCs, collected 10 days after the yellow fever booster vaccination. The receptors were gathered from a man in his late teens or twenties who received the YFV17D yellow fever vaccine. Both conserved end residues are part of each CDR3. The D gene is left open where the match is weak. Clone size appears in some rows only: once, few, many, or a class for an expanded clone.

cdr3_nt: TGTGCCAGCACGCCAGGGGGCAGTACTGAAGCTTTCTTT
cdr3_aa: CASTPGGSTEAFF
j_call: TRBJ1-1
clone_size: .
v_call: TRBV28
d_call: TRBD1

cdr3_nt: TGTGCCAGCAGCTTTGGACATCTGAATGAAAAACTGTTTTTT
cdr3_aa: CASSFGHLNEKLFF
j_call: TRBJ1-4
clone_size: few
v_call: TRBV7-2
d_call: .

cdr3_nt: TGCAGTGCTAGAGGACAGTTTGGTAGTGGTGAGCAGTTCTTC
cdr3_aa: CSARGQFGSGEQFF
j_call: TRBJ2-1
clone_size: .
v_call: TRBV20-1
d_call: .

cdr3_nt: TGCGCCAGCAGCTTGGCCGGGGGGGCCAACGTCCTGACTTTC
cdr3_aa: CASSLAGGANVLTF
j_call: TRBJ2-6
clone_size: many
v_call: TRBV5-1
d_call: .

cdr3_nt: TGCGCCAGCACCACTCAGGGTTCTGGGGCCAACGTCCTGACTTTC
cdr3_aa: CASTTQGSGANVLTF
j_call: TRBJ2-6
clone_size: few
v_call: TRBV5-1
d_call: .

cdr3_nt: TGTGCCAGCAGCTTAGTCGAGCAGGGTGAGCAGTTCTTC
cdr3_aa: CASSLVEQGEQFF
j_call: TRBJ2-1
clone_size: many
v_call: TRBV7-2
d_call: .

cdr3_nt: TGTGCCAGCAGCCAAGAAGGGAGCGGCATTCAGTACTTC
cdr3_aa: CASSQEGSGIQYF
j_call: TRBJ2-4
clone_size: .
v_call: TRBV3-1
d_call: .

cdr3_nt: TGCGCCAGCAGCTTGGATCCCATCCAAGAGACCCAGTACTTC
cdr3_aa: CASSLDPIQETQYF
j_call: TRBJ2-5
clone_size: many
v_call: TRBV5-1
d_call: .

cdr3_nt: TGTGCCAGCAGTGCCGGGACAGGGGGTTTCGATGAGCAGTTCTTC
cdr3_aa: CASSAGTGGFDEQFF
j_call: TRBJ2-1
clone_size: .
v_call: TRBV6-1
d_call: TRBD1

cdr3_nt: TGCAGTGCTATCGGTCACCAGGACACCGGGGAGCTGTTTTTT
cdr3_aa: CSAIGHQDTGELFF
j_call: TRBJ2-2
clone_size: few
v_call: TRBV20-1
d_call: .

cdr3_nt: TGTGCCAGCAGCCCAGGGCTCTCTGGAAACACCATATATTTT
cdr3_aa: CASSPGLSGNTIYF
j_call: TRBJ1-3
clone_size: many
v_call: TRBV7-2
d_call: .

cdr3_nt: TGCGCCAGCAGCTTGATGGGGGCCGACAATGAGCAGTTCTTC
cdr3_aa: CASSLMGADNEQFF
j_call: TRBJ2-1
clone_size: many
v_call: TRBV5-1
d_call: .

cdr3_nt: TGTGCCAGCAGTTGGGCCCTAGACACCGGGGAGCTGTTTTTT
cdr3_aa: CASSWALDTGELFF
j_call: TRBJ2-2
clone_size: many
v_call: TRBV5-6
d_call: .

cdr3_nt: TGTGCCATCAGTGAGTCACTCTCCGCAACTAATGAAAAACTGTTTTTT
cdr3_aa: CAISESLSATNEKLFF
j_call: TRBJ1-4
clone_size: many
v_call: TRBV10-3
d_call: .

cdr3_nt: TGTGCCAGCAGTGAAGGGACAGGGGGCTACACTGAAGCTTTCTTT
cdr3_aa: CASSEGTGGYTEAFF
j_call: TRBJ1-1
clone_size: many
v_call: TRBV2
d_call: TRBD1

cdr3_nt: TGTGCCAGCAGCTCCCAGGGCCAGGGACGGGGCTACACCTTC
cdr3_aa: CASSSQGQGRGYTF
j_call: TRBJ1-2
clone_size: many
v_call: TRBV7-9
d_call: .

cdr3_nt: TGTGCCAGCAGCTTATGGATCGTACAGGGGAATGAGCAGTTCTTC
cdr3_aa: CASSLWIVQGNEQFF
j_call: TRBJ2-1
clone_size: many
v_call: TRBV11-2
d_call: TRBD1

cdr3_nt: TGTGCCAGCAGCCCCTGGGACAGGGCCGGCTACACCTTC
cdr3_aa: CASSPWDRAGYTF
j_call: TRBJ1-2
clone_size: .
v_call: TRBV7-2
d_call: TRBD1

cdr3_nt: TGTGCCAGCAGCCCCCCTCAACTAGCGGGGGTGGTGTTCTTC
cdr3_aa: CASSPPQLAGVVFF
j_call: TRBJ2-1
clone_size: few
v_call: TRBV28
d_call: TRBD2

cdr3_nt: TGTGCCAGCAGCCCGGACAGGACAGACGGCGAGCAGTACTTC
cdr3_aa: CASSPDRTDGEQYF
j_call: TRBJ2-7
clone_size: .
v_call: TRBV3-2
d_call: .

cdr3_nt: TGCAGTGCCAAACGTGGGCAGCCCCAGCATTTT
cdr3_aa: CSAKRGQPQHF
j_call: TRBJ1-5
clone_size: .
v_call: TRBV20-1
d_call: .

cdr3_nt: TGTGCCAGCAGTTACTCGATGAGGGTGGTCGGGCGGGGGCAGTTCTTC
cdr3_aa: CASSYSMRVVGRGQFF
j_call: TRBJ2-1
clone_size: many
v_call: TRBV6-5
d_call: .

cdr3_nt: TGCAGTGCTCCCCAAGACAGGGAAGAGACCCAGTACTTC
cdr3_aa: CSAPQDREETQYF
j_call: TRBJ2-5
clone_size: few
v_call: TRBV20-1
d_call: TRBD1

cdr3_nt: TGTGCCAGCAGCGACGAGCGGGGGGCAGATACGCAGTATTTT
cdr3_aa: CASSDERGADTQYF
j_call: TRBJ2-3
clone_size: few
v_call: TRBV5-4
d_call: TRBD2

cdr3_nt: TGTGCCAGCAGTGAAAGCTACAGGGGCGGATCACCCCTCCACTTT
cdr3_aa: CASSESYRGGSPLHF
j_call: TRBJ1-6
clone_size: .
v_call: TRBV25-1
d_call: TRBD1

cdr3_nt: TGCAGCCCCACGGCTGTTGGGCCCAGGGGCTATGGCTACACCTTC
cdr3_aa: CSPTAVGPRGYGYTF
j_call: TRBJ1-2
clone_size: .
v_call: TRBV20-1
d_call: .

cdr3_nt: TGTGCCAGCAGTTTAGTCGAGATCTATGGCTACACCTTC
cdr3_aa: CASSLVEIYGYTF
j_call: TRBJ1-2
clone_size: .
v_call: TRBV28
d_call: .

cdr3_nt: TGTGCCAGCAGCTTAGTAGGGACAATAGACAATGAGCAGTTCTTC
cdr3_aa: CASSLVGTIDNEQFF
j_call: TRBJ2-1
clone_size: many
v_call: TRBV7-2
d_call: .

cdr3_nt: TGTGCCAGCAGCCAAGGGCGGGGCAGCGACAATGAGCAGTTCTTC
cdr3_aa: CASSQGRGSDNEQFF
j_call: TRBJ2-1
clone_size: .
v_call: TRBV4-2
d_call: .

cdr3_nt: TGCGCCAGCAGCTTACTACGGGACAGGGGGCGCGGGAACATTCAGTACTTC
cdr3_aa: CASSLLRDRGRGNIQYF
j_call: TRBJ2-4
clone_size: few
v_call: TRBV5-1
d_call: TRBD1

cdr3_nt: TGTGCCAGCAGCGCGCCAGGGACGGGCGAGCGGGAAGCTTTCTTT
cdr3_aa: CASSAPGTGEREAFF
j_call: TRBJ1-1
clone_size: .
v_call: TRBV5-4
d_call: .

cdr3_nt: TGCGCCAGCGGAAACCAGGGGGCTGATGAGCAGTTCTTC
cdr3_aa: CASGNQGADEQFF
j_call: TRBJ2-1
clone_size: many
v_call: TRBV5-1
d_call: TRBD1

cdr3_nt: TGCAGTGCTAGAGAGGACAGAATTAATTCACCCCTCCACTTT
cdr3_aa: CSAREDRINSPLHF
j_call: TRBJ1-6
clone_size: few
v_call: TRBV20-1
d_call: .

cdr3_nt: TGCAGTGCTAGCGGATCCGGACGGGAGACCCAGTACTTC
cdr3_aa: CSASGSGRETQYF
j_call: TRBJ2-5
clone_size: few
v_call: TRBV20-1
d_call: .